The T cell receptor beta chain described here comes from a study of response to subunit inactivated influenza vaccine. TCRdb independently ran MiXCR on the RT-PCR reads; one entry per CDR3 protein. This table holds roughly 540,000 distinct CDR3 sequences, under 30% found once. This CDR3 has 13 amino acids. Unmatched junction bases numbered 4, after V lost 6 bases and J lost 4 bases. CDR1 and CDR2 from the germline V gene are ENHRY and SYGVKD. A further study also used this sample, focusing on T cells expressing NK-cell markers. This second study says: Synthesis of TCR beta cDNA relied on 5'RACE template switching carrying UMIs. Sorted T-cell subsets CD3+CD56+NKG2C+, CD3+CD56+NKG2C- and CD3+CD56-NKG2C+ were TCR beta-sequenced. In a group of five to seven donors, dominant NKG2C+ clonotypes represented about 1.0-8% of CD8+ T cells. In several donors, dominant clonotypes made up about 25-65% of CD3+CD56-NKG2C+ cells.

This specimen consisted of CD4+ T cells sorted from PBMCs, obtained 11 to 12 days after vaccination. The clonotype was recovered from a man in his fifties who received an inactivated influenza vaccine. This chain uses TRBV10-3 with TRBJ2-5; 8 bases agree with TRBD1. This CDR3 reads CAISPGTGETQYF. CDR3 coding DNA: TGTGCCATCAGCCCCGGGACAGGAGAGACCCAGTACTTC.